Listed here are 29 T cell receptor beta chains from one sample, sequenced in a study of cytomegalovirus exposure and HLA in healthy donors. PCR involved 60 Vbeta and 13 Jbeta primers. Clones were read by immunoSEQ multiplex PCR, and TCRdb kept only the in-frame ones, dropping some. Among around 150,000 clones listed, over 70% were seen once. The sequencing sample was made of PBMCs. The receptor source for this set is a male donor in good health and CMV-seronegative.

The V gene is TRBV13, the J gene TRBJ2-7, with a possible D match to TRBD1 (6 bases). Germline assignment: CDR1 PRHDT and CDR2 FYEKMQ (reference sequence). The V end lost 5 bases, the J end lost 2 bases, and 10 bases lay between the germline ends. The CDR3 covers 13 residues. The CDR3 region has the DNA TGTGCCAGCAGCGAAGAGGGGGCCTACGAGCAGTACTTC. Its protein product is CASSEEGAYEQYF.

This clone was seen just once. CDR3 bases: TGCAGCGTTCACGATGCAAACAGGAGAAACACTGAAGCTTTCTTT. Residues: CSVHDANRRNTEAFF. J is TRBJ1-1 and V is TRBV29-1, with a tentative D call TRBD1 (5 bases). CDR1 and CDR2 (germline): SQVTM, ANQGSEA. Trimming left V 5 bases short and J 2 bases short, with 18 bases between. CDR3 length: 15 amino acids.

In this sample, this clone turned up once. The chain joins TRBV9 to TRBJ2-7; 11 nucleotides agree with TRBD2. CDR1 and CDR2 from the germline V gene are SGDLS and YYNGEE. J gave up 6 bases and V 2 bases, and 4 bases lay outside the gene matches. The CDR3 length is 14 residues. The CDR3 DNA sequence: TGTGCCAGCAGCGTGACTAGCGGGGCAAGCGAGCAGTACTTC. It yields the protein CASSVTSGASEQYF.

This clone was counted once. The chain joins TRBV9 to TRBJ1-1, with unresolved D. Germline loops: CDR1 SGDLS, CDR2 YYNGEE. Trimming removed 0 bases at V and 0 bases at J, with 9 bases between. The CDR3 length is 15 residues. This CDR3 is CASSVETKMNTEAFF. The CDR3 DNA reads as TGTGCCAGCAGCGTAGAAACAAAGATGAACACTGAAGCTTTCTTT.

This rearrangement joins TRBV7-8 to TRBJ1-2, with D uncertain. V gave up 3 bases and J gave up 2 bases, with 13 bases separating them. The CDR3 loop spans 15 amino acids. Germline CDR1 and CDR2: SGHVS and FQNEAQ. CDR3 protein: CASSFVASHNYGYTF. The CDR3 coding sequence is TGTGCCAGCAGCTTTGTTGCCAGTCACAACTATGGCTACACCTTC.

V is TRBV14 and J is TRBJ1-2, with unresolved D. The germline gives CDR1 SGHDN, CDR2 FVKESK. Trimming shortened V by 1 base and J by 5 bases, and 8 bases separated the two germline ends. This CDR3 comprises 13 residues. Here the CDR3 DNA reads TGTGCCAGCAGCCAAGCAGTACAATATGGCTACACCTTC. It codes for CASSQAVQYGYTF.

The V gene is TRBV6-5, the J gene TRBJ2-2, with TRBD1 as a possible D gene (6 bases). Germline CDR1 is MNHEY and CDR2 is SVGAGI. Trimming took off 6 bases at V and 9 bases at J, with 17 bases between the two ends. The CDR3 consists of 14 residues. As DNA, the CDR3 is TGTGCCAGCAGCAACAGGGCCAGGGTGCGGGAGCTGTTTTTT. This sequence encodes CASSNRARVRELFF.

V gene TRBV6-5 combines with J gene TRBJ1-1; D uncertain. The V gene lost 4 bases and the J gene lost 8 bases, with 11 bases spanning the gap. The CDR3 has 12 residues. Germline V gives CDR1 MNHEY, CDR2 SVGAGI. CDR3 region: CASSSYGSEAFF. The CDR3 DNA follows: TGTGCCAGCAGTTCCTATGGTTCCGAAGCTTTCTTT.

In DNA, the CDR3 is TGTGCCAGCAGCTTGAGGGTGTTAGAGCAGTACTTC. It translates to CASSLRVLEQYF. The chain joins TRBV7-8 to TRBJ2-7; a weak D match, TRBD2 (5 bases). The CDR3 extends over 12 amino acids. Per germline, CDR1 SGHVS and CDR2 FQNEAQ. The V and J ends lost 3 bases and 7 bases respectively, with 10 bases between them.

CDR3 sequence (DNA): TGTGCCAGCAGTTTAGCAGGGGGCTTTCACAATGAGCAGTTCTTC. Its translation is CASSLAGGFHNEQFF. This sequence joins TRBV27 and TRBJ2-1; 8 positions match TRBD1. With 2 bases clipped from V and 5 bases from J, the junction kept 5 bases outside the gene matches. Per the germline V gene, CDR1 is MNHEY and CDR2 is SMNVEV (reference sequence). The CDR3 loop spans 15 amino acids.

V usage is TRBV7-9 and J usage is TRBJ2-7; 7 nucleotides align to TRBD2. Germline-derived CDR1 and CDR2 are SEHNR and FQNEAQ (reference sequence). CDR3 length: 14 amino acids. V gave up 5 bases and J gave up 2 bases; unmatched junction bases: 6. The CDR3 here is CASSAGGWAYEQYF. CDR3 DNA sequence: TGTGCCAGCAGCGCCGGGGGGTGGGCCTACGAGCAGTACTTC.

The J gene is TRBJ1-6, the V gene TRBV11-2, with 7 bases aligning to TRBD1. Trimming at V came to 5 bases and at J to 7 bases, leaving 11 bases not matched to a gene. Germline V CDR1 and CDR2: SGHAT, FQNNGV. This CDR3 contains 16 residues. CDR3 nucleotide sequence: TGTGCCAGCAGCCTCTCCTTGAGGGACAGAAATTCACCCCTCCACTTT. Translation: CASSLSLRDRNSPLHF.

This chain links TRBV4-3 with TRBJ2-7; 8 nucleotides agree with TRBD1. J was trimmed by 3 bases and V by 0 bases; bases with no gene match: 7. The germline V gene encodes CDR1 LGHNA and CDR2 YSLEER. This CDR3 is 16 amino acids long. This CDR3 reads CASSQDGTGYLYEQYF. CDR3 DNA: TGCGCCAGCAGCCAAGACGGGACAGGATACCTCTACGAGCAGTACTTC.

The chain combines TRBV5-1 with TRBJ1-2; 10 nucleotides align to TRBD1. CDR3 length equals 14 residues. The V gene's germline CDR1 is SGHRS and CDR2 YFSETQ. The ends lost 0 bases at V and 6 bases at J; junction bases unmatched: 2. The CDR3 sequence: CASSLGDRGNGYTF. CDR3 DNA sequence: TGCGCCAGCAGCTTGGGGGACAGGGGAAATGGCTACACCTTC.

In its sample, this clone was seen once. The rearrangement joins TRBV19 to TRBJ2-7; the match to TRBD1 covers 7 bases. The germline CDR1 and CDR2 sequences are LNHDA and SQIVND (reference sequence). V was pared by 4 bases and J by 5 bases, with 5 bases of the junction left unmatched. The CDR3 is 13 amino acids. CDR3 nucleotide sequence: TGTGCCAGTAGTAGGACAGGATTCGACGAGCAGTACTTC. It translates to CASSRTGFDEQYF.

V usage is TRBV6-1 and J usage is TRBJ1-1, with D perhaps TRBD1 (5 bases). The CDR3 loop spans 14 amino acids. Between the trimmed V and J ends, which lost 3 bases and 1 base, there was a span of 9 bases. Germline values: CDR1 MNHNS, CDR2 SASEGT. The CDR3 spells CASSETVWNTEAFF. The DNA for the CDR3 is TGTGCCAGCAGTGAGACAGTATGGAACACTGAAGCTTTCTTT.

This chain joins TRBV11-2 and TRBJ2-1, with TRBD1 identical over 11 bases. V was clipped by 3 bases and J by 6 bases; unmatched bases: 7. CDR3 length: 16 amino acids. The germline CDR1 and CDR2 sequences are SGHAT and FQNNGV. CDR3 sequence reads: CASSLAGTGGFNEQFF. The CDR3 DNA reads as TGTGCCAGCAGCTTGGCCGGGACAGGGGGGTTCAATGAGCAGTTCTTC.

V is TRBV5-6 and J is TRBJ1-2; 8 bases map to TRBD1. J lost 2 bases, V lost 2 bases, and 2 bases had no gene match. CDR3 length: 14 residues. Germline V gene sequence: CDR1 SGHDT, CDR2 YYEEEE. CDR3 region: CASSFRDRNYGYTF. The CDR3 bases are TGTGCCAGCAGCTTCCGGGACAGGAACTATGGCTACACCTTC.

V is TRBV2 and J is TRBJ1-4; 7 positions agree with TRBD1. The junction had 1 base not matched to a gene; V was cut back by 6 bases and J by 3 bases. The CDR3 contains 13 residues. CDR1 is SNHLY and CDR2 is FYNNEI in the germline V gene. This chain's CDR3 is CASRQGANEKLFF. In nucleotides, the CDR3 is TGTGCCAGCAGGCAGGGGGCTAATGAAAAACTGTTTTTT. The whole variable domain, remainder taken from reference TRBV2 and TRBJ1-4, is EPEVTQTPSHQVTQMGQEVILRCVPISNHLYFYWYRQILGQKVEFLVSFYNNEISEKSEIFDDQFSVERPDGSNFTLKIRSTKLEDSAMYFCASRQGANEKLFFGSGTQLSVL.

The rearrangement joins TRBV15 to TRBJ1-2; D unclear. Per germline, CDR1 LNHNV and CDR2 YYDKDF (reference sequence). CDR3 size: 14 residues. V was shortened by 0 bases and J by 4 bases, with 9 bases between the two germline ends. The CDR3 region has the DNA TGTGCCACCAGCAGAGATGGAGGCCCCTATGGCTACACCTTC. This codes for CATSRDGGPYGYTF.

This clone turned up a few times. J is TRBJ1-2 and V is TRBV2; 9 positions agree with TRBD1. Germline loops: CDR1 SNHLY, CDR2 FYNNEI. J was trimmed by 3 bases and V by 8 bases; bases with no gene match: 10. The CDR3 length is 15 residues. The CDR3 nucleotides read TGTGCCAGCTTTACAGGGGGCGGTCGTGACTATGGCTACACCTTC. This translates into CASFTGGGRDYGYTF. Drawing the rest from reference TRBV2 and TRBJ1-2, the complete variable domain is EPEVTQTPSHQVTQMGQEVILRCVPISNHLYFYWYRQILGQKVEFLVSFYNNEISEKSEIFDDQFSVERPDGSNFTLKIRSTKLEDSAMYFCASFTGGGRDYGYTFGSGTRLTVV.

The rearrangement uses TRBV7-2 and TRBJ1-2, with TRBD1 as a possible D gene (6 bases). Trimming pared 5 bases from V and 4 bases from J, leaving 17 bases between. The germline V gene encodes CDR1 SGHTA and CDR2 FQGNSA. The CDR3 covers 15 residues. CDR3 bases: TGTGCCAGCAGCCTACTCCCCGACAGGAGCTATGGCTACACCTTC. It encodes CASSLLPDRSYGYTF.

V is TRBV28 and J is TRBJ2-3; TRBD2 aligns across 13 bases. The length of the CDR3 is 17 residues. Germline V gene data show CDR1 as MDHEN and CDR2 as SYDVKM. The V gene end was trimmed by 2 bases and the J gene end by 8 bases; junction bases not matched to a gene: 10. CDR3 sequence (DNA): TGTGCCAGCAGTTTAACCGGGACTAGCGGGAAAAGGGTTACGCAGTATTTT. This encodes CASSLTGTSGKRVTQYF.

The chain combines TRBV5-6 with TRBJ1-5; 9 positions match TRBD1. This CDR3 has 14 residues. The germline CDR1 and CDR2 sequences are SGHDT and YYEEEE. V dropped 2 bases and J dropped 9; count of bases not matched to a gene: 6. CDR3 DNA sequence: TGTGCCAGCAGCTTCGGGACAGGGAGAGGGCCCCAGCATTTT. It specifies CASSFGTGRGPQHF.

The chain has TRBV27 and TRBJ2-3, with D perhaps matching TRBD1 (6 bases). V was pared by 9 bases and J by 0 bases, with 13 bases between. CDR1 is MNHEY and CDR2 is SMNVEV in the germline V gene (reference sequence). The CDR3 has 14 amino acids. The CDR3 nucleotides are TGTGCCAGTACAGGGACATCTAGCACAGATACGCAGTATTTT. Its translation is CASTGTSSTDTQYF.

The V gene is TRBV6-5, the J gene TRBJ1-1; D perhaps matches TRBD1 (6 bases). Germline CDR1 and CDR2: MNHEY and SVGAGI. Trimming stripped 6 bases from V and 4 bases from J, with 15 bases between. This CDR3 has 14 amino acids. The CDR3: CASSPQGIVTEAFF. The CDR3 DNA reads as TGTGCCAGCAGCCCACAGGGAATCGTCACTGAAGCTTTCTTT.

Only a few counts were recorded for this clone. The V call is TRBV6-1, the J call TRBJ2-5; 7 bases match TRBD1. V trimming: 6 bases; J trimming: 2 bases; junction bases outside the gene matches: 6. This CDR3 is 14 amino acids long. Looked up from germline, CDR1 is MNHNS and CDR2 is SASEGT. The CDR3 sequence: CASSSGTVQETQYF. Here the CDR3 DNA reads TGTGCCAGCAGCTCCGGGACAGTACAAGAGACCCAGTACTTC.

The chain uses TRBV29-1 and TRBJ2-7, with no clear D. Trimming removed 3 bases at V and 0 bases at J, with 15 bases between. The V gene's germline CDR1 is SQVTM and CDR2 ANQGSEA. This CDR3 is built from 15 residues. CDR3 nucleotides: TGCAGCGTTGAGACTGTTGACGCCAGCTCCTACGAGCAGTACTTC. It yields the protein CSVETVDASSYEQYF.

V gene TRBV7-2 combines with J gene TRBJ1-6; D gene unclear. The CDR3 has 15 amino acids. Trimming stripped 1 base from V and 0 bases from J, with 4 bases between. Germline V gene lookup returns CDR1 SGHTA and CDR2 FQGNSA. Written as DNA, the CDR3 is TGTGCCAGCAGCTTAGGCGGCTCCTATAATTCACCCCTCCACTTT. This encodes CASSLGGSYNSPLHF.